This T cell receptor beta chain was sequenced during a study of beta chain features in type 1 diabetes. Study-level information: Investigators examined around 110 million sorted cells across all samples.

Overall study results and limits: Sequencing of cDNA might inflate the share of cells that strongly express TCR. Among patients, naive, central memory and Treg TCRB repertoires appeared more similar than among healthy donors.

All of the isolated RNA was reverse transcribed, so expressed TCRB transcripts were sequenced. Deep immunoSEQ sequencing covered naive, central memory and regulatory T cell samples. Data came from immunoSEQ multiplex PCR; TCRdb stores just in-frame clones and leaves some out. The sample lists under 900,000 clones; around a sixth were seen once. The germline gives CDR1 DFQATT, CDR2 SNEGSKA (reference sequence). V was cut by 5 bases and J by 6 bases, with 5 bases left in between. The CDR3 length is 10 residues. With respect to this clone: Its specificity is unknown.

The specimen sequenced was naive CD4+ T cells from blood. This rearrangement joins TRBV20-1 to TRBJ2-1; D not resolved. The TCR sequence derives from a woman aged 18-29 years in good health. In nucleotides, the CDR3 is TGCAGTGCTGGCCCCAATGAGCAGTTCTTC. The encoded protein is CSAGPNEQFF.